One and the same sample provided the 8 T cell receptor beta chains below, sequenced in a study of T cell repertoires in cytomegalovirus infection. A single record per CDR3 protein comes from TCRdb applying MiXCR to the reads. The table has some 300,000 distinct CDR3 sequences, 15% to 20% seen once. Input material: PBMCs. All receptors derive from a human donor in good health (CMV status not recorded). Some clones in this sample may be carry-over from other donors' samples.

Many counts were recorded for this clonotype. The J gene is TRBJ1-6, the V gene TRBV15, with D possibly matching TRBD1 (6 bases). V lost 5 bases and J 10 bases, leaving 18 bases between the germline ends. This CDR3 has 15 residues. Per the germline V gene, CDR1 is LNHNV and CDR2 is YYDKDF (reference sequence). CDR3 amino acids: CATSQLGGGNSPLHF. DNA for the CDR3: TGTGCCACCAGCCAACTGGGCGGGGGCAACTCACCCCTCCACTTT.

The rearrangement links TRBV20-1 to TRBJ1-1; D gene uncertain. CDR3 length equals 14 residues. Looked up from germline, CDR1 is DFQATT and CDR2 is SNEGSKA (reference sequence). Trimming took 5 bases from V and 4 from J, leaving 17 bases between them. CDR3 nucleotides: TGCAGTGCTGAGTCAAGGGAGACCGTCACTGAAGCTTTCTTT. It encodes CSAESRETVTEAFF.

There are many counts of this clonotype. CDR3 residues: CASSPRGRANGYTF. The DNA of the CDR3 is TGTGCCAGCAGCCCCCGAGGCAGGGCGAATGGCTACACCTTC. The chain links TRBV7-2 to TRBJ1-2, with a weak D call TRBD1 (5 bases). The germline V gene encodes CDR1 SGHTA and CDR2 FQGNSA. The CDR3 covers 14 residues. V lost 5 bases and J lost 6, with 16 bases in between. The full variable domain, with the rest looked up from reference TRBV7-2 and TRBJ1-2, is GAGVSQSPSNKVTEKGKDVELRCDPISGHTALYWYRQSLGQGLEFLIYFQGNSAPDKSGLPSDRFSAERTGGSVSTLTIQRTQQEDSAVYLCASSPRGRANGYTFGSGTRLTVV.

This rearrangement joins TRBV10-3 to TRBJ1-6, with D unclear. The length of the CDR3 is 15 residues. Trimming left V 8 bases short and J 2 bases short, with 13 bases between. CDR1 is ENHRY, CDR2 SYGVKD, per germline. The CDR3 sequence: CAIRSQGAYNSPLHF. The CDR3, as DNA: TGTGCCATCCGTTCCCAAGGAGCCTATAATTCACCCCTCCACTTT.

This chain uses TRBV4-3 with TRBJ2-3; tentatively, D is TRBD1 (5 bases). Germline loops: CDR1 LGHNA, CDR2 YSLEER. V lost 4 bases and J lost 2, with 13 bases in between. The CDR3 consists of 15 residues. CDR3 coding DNA: TGCGCCAGCAGCCGAGAGAGACAGTTCACAGATACGCAGTATTTT. Its translation: CASSRERQFTDTQYF.

This clonotype was counted many times. This sequence joins TRBV12-3 or TRBV12-4 and TRBJ2-1; D assignment may be TRBD1 or TRBD2 (5 bases each). The germline V and J ends were trimmed by 5 bases and 9 bases, with 8 bases remaining between them. This CDR3 spans 11 amino acids. The CDR3 nucleotides read TGTGCCAGCAGTGAAGGGACTGAGCAGTTCTTC. This sequence encodes CASSEGTEQFF.

The V call is TRBV3-1, the J call TRBJ2-3; 9 nucleotides line up with TRBD2. The CDR3 runs 14 residues. Germline CDR1 LGHDT, CDR2 YNNKEL (reference sequence). The junction had 5 bases not matched to a gene; V was cut back by 6 bases and J by 4 bases. CDR3 nucleotide sequence: TGTGCCAGCAGACGGAGCGGGGGGTCAGATACGCAGTATTTT. Translating gives CASRRSGGSDTQYF.

A few counts support this clonotype. This rearrangement joins TRBV4-1 to TRBJ1-1, with 8 bases lining up with TRBD1. V shed 4 bases, J shed 1 base, and the junction held 5 bases outside the gene matches. This CDR3 is built from 15 residues. Germline V gene sequence: CDR1 MGHRA, CDR2 YSYEKL. For the CDR3, the DNA is TGCGCCAGCAGCCCCTCTCAGGGGGCGAACACTGAAGCTTTCTTT. Its translation: CASSPSQGANTEAFF.